These 22 T cell receptor beta chains were all obtained from the same sample, sequenced in a study of molecular identifiers for immune sequencing clone quantification. Using its own MiXCR run on the PCR reads, TCRdb lists one record per CDR3 protein. This table holds about 630,000 distinct CDR3 sequences, less than 30% found once. Source material: naive CD8+ T cells from blood, with Jurkat cell RNA spiked in. Subset noted: FACS-sorted CD8+CD4-CCR7+CD45RA+ naive T cells. All receptors come from a human donor in good health. Some libraries in this study had Jurkat cell RNA spiked in.

V is TRBV7-9 and J is TRBJ2-3; D could derive from TRBD1 or TRBD2 (5 bases each). Trimming shortened V by 2 bases and J by 14 bases, and 29 bases separated the two germline ends. CDR3 length: 17 residues. Germline CDR1 SEHNR, CDR2 FQNEAQ (reference sequence). This chain's CDR3 is CASSLRSRDPSPDPPYF. The CDR3 DNA reads TGTGCCAGCAGCTTACGAAGCCGGGACCCTAGCCCAGATCCGCCGTATTTT.

Only a few counts were recorded for this clonotype. This rearrangement joins TRBV28 to TRBJ2-1, with D hard to call. CDR1 and CDR2 from the germline V gene are MDHEN and SYDVKM. CDR3 length: 15 amino acids. V lost 5 bases and J 15 bases, leaving 26 bases between the germline ends. CDR3 DNA sequence: TGTGCCAGCAGTGAAATTCCCCGGGCGCCCGTAGTTCCGTTCTTC. Translation: CASSEIPRAPVVPFF.

This clonotype was detected only a few times. The chain couples TRBV27 to TRBJ2-3, with D perhaps matching TRBD2 (6 bases). This CDR3 has 15 amino acids. The V and J ends lost 2 bases and 4 bases respectively, with 13 bases between them. Germline CDR1 and CDR2: MNHEY and SMNVEV (reference sequence). The CDR3 nucleotides are TGTGCCAGCAGTTTAGTGGGCGGGATGGCAGATACGCAGTATTTT. This translates into CASSLVGGMADTQYF.

About this clonotype: A much larger clone is a single base away; this may be a read error. This chain joins TRBV12-3 or TRBV12-4 and TRBJ1-4; no reliable D call. The CDR3 contains 15 residues. The CDR3 reads CASTRTTVANEKPFF. The DNA of the CDR3 is TGTGCCAGCACTCGGACCACCGTAGCTAATGAAAAACCGTTTTTT.

V gene TRBV7-7 combines with J gene TRBJ2-5, with D perhaps matching TRBD1 or TRBD2 (6 bases each). The CDR3 is made up of 14 amino acids. The germline V gene has CDR1 SSHAT and CDR2 FNYEAQ (reference sequence). The CDR3 loop is CANSQGRYQETQYF. For the CDR3, the DNA is TGTGCTAACAGTCAGGGGAGGTACCAAGAGACCCAGTACTTC.

V gene TRBV12-3 or TRBV12-4 combines with J gene TRBJ2-2; D is undetermined. This CDR3 is 12 amino acids long. V was shortened by 6 bases and J by 6 bases, with 8 bases between the two germline ends. This CDR3 is CASRYSAGELFF. Written as DNA, the CDR3 is TGTGCCAGCAGGTACAGTGCCGGGGAGCTGTTTTTT.

This clonotype came up a few times. V gene TRBV12-3 or TRBV12-4 combines with J gene TRBJ1-2; no firm D call. CDR3 length: 14 residues. The ends were cut back, 7 bases at V and 2 bases at J, with 14 bases in the middle. The CDR3 DNA follows: TGTGCCAGCAAGGAGAACCGGGAAAACTATGGCTACACCTTC. It codes for CASKENRENYGYTF.

The rearrangement uses TRBV27 and TRBJ2-7; TRBD1 matches 10 bases. V shed 8 bases and J 2 bases; nucleotides not matched to a gene: 6. The CDR3 has 14 amino acids. CDR1 is MNHEY, CDR2 SMNVEV, per germline (reference sequence). The CDR3 region is CASARGTGAYEQYF. Written as DNA, the CDR3 is TGTGCCAGCGCTCGCGGGACAGGGGCCTACGAGCAGTACTTC.

This clonotype was detected once. A much bigger clone sits one base away, suggesting this may be a read error. The rearrangement uses TRBV7-9 and TRBJ2-7; D might be TRBD1 or TRBD2, each matching 5 bases. The V gene's germline CDR1 is SEHNR and CDR2 FQNEAQ (reference sequence). The CDR3 loop spans 13 amino acids. The ends were cut back, 5 bases at V and 9 bases at J, with 17 bases in the middle. The CDR3 bases are TGTGCCAGCAGCCAACGGGGCGCAGACGGGCAGTACTTC. As protein: CASSQRGADGQYF. The full variable domain, with the rest looked up from reference TRBV7-9 and TRBJ2-7, is DTGVSQNPRHKITKRGQNVTFRCDPISEHNRLYWYRQTLGQGPEFLTYFQNEAQLEKSRLLSDRFSAERPKGSFSTLEIQRTEQGDSAMYLCASSQRGADGQYFGPGTRLTVT.

The chain recombines TRBV30 with TRBJ2-7; D might be TRBD2 (5 bases). The CDR3 runs to 13 residues. The germline V and J ends were trimmed by 4 bases and 5 bases, with 15 bases remaining between them. The V gene's germline CDR1 is GTSNPN and CDR2 SVGIG (reference sequence). The CDR3 loop reads CAWIQRALNEQYF. The CDR3 DNA reads as TGTGCCTGGATACAGAGGGCCCTCAACGAGCAGTACTTC.

J is TRBJ2-7 and V is TRBV19, with TRBD2 as a possible D gene (5 bases). V lost 5 bases to trimming and J lost 2 bases, with 10 bases between them. The CDR3 is 13 residues long. The V gene's germline CDR1 is LNHDA and CDR2 SQIVND (reference sequence). CDR3 protein: CASSSGVPYEQYF. The CDR3 DNA reads TGTGCCAGTAGTTCCGGGGTTCCCTACGAGCAGTACTTC.

V is TRBV4-2 and J is TRBJ2-2; possible D gene TRBD1, 6 bases. V was pared by 4 bases and J by 0 bases, with 9 bases between. Germline V gene lookup returns CDR1 LGHNA and CDR2 YNFKEQ. This CDR3 contains 15 residues. The CDR3 protein is CASSRRQANTGELFF. CDR3 in DNA: TGTGCCAGCAGCCGTCGACAGGCGAACACCGGGGAGCTGTTTTTT.

The chain carries TRBV7-3 and TRBJ2-1, with TRBD2 matching over 10 bases. The CDR3 sequence is 16 residues long. The germline V gene encodes CDR1 SGHTA and CDR2 FQGTGA. The V segment lost 5 bases and the J segment 5 bases; nucleotides outside the gene matches: 9. DNA for the CDR3: TGTGCCAGCAGCCCCCACGGGCTAGCGGGAGACAATGAGCAGTTCTTC. The encoded protein is CASSPHGLAGDNEQFF.

This clonotype was detected only a few times. The rearrangement joins TRBV6-2 or TRBV6-3 to TRBJ2-7, with 11 nucleotides matching TRBD2. Per the germline V gene, CDR1 is MNHEY and CDR2 is SVGEGT. This CDR3 comprises 16 residues. V lost 2 bases to trimming and J lost 4 bases; unmatched junction nucleotides: 7. CDR3 in amino acids: CASSYGWRTSGYEQYF. The CDR3 bases are TGTGCCAGCAGTTACGGGTGGAGGACTAGCGGGTACGAGCAGTACTTC.

This clonotype was found many times. V is TRBV6-5 and J is TRBJ2-7, with D perhaps matching TRBD1 or TRBD2 (5 bases each). CDR3 length equals 13 residues. Between the trimmed V and J ends, which lost 10 bases and 1 base, there was a span of 14 bases. Germline assignment: CDR1 MNHEY and CDR2 SVGAGI. DNA for the CDR3: TGTGCCACGGAGGCCAGGGCATCCTACGAGCAGTACTTC. Translated, it gives CATEARASYEQYF.

This clonotype showed up just a few times. The rearrangement joins TRBV19 to TRBJ1-2; possibly TRBD1 for D (6 bases). Trimming took 3 bases from V and 8 from J, leaving 19 bases between them. Germline assignment: CDR1 LNHDA and CDR2 SQIVND (reference sequence). The CDR3 loop spans 15 amino acids. The CDR3 coding sequence is TGTGCCAGTAGTATCACGACAGGATCGATCTACGGCTACACCTTC. Its translation: CASSITTGSIYGYTF.

In its sample, this clonotype was seen many times. This chain links TRBV7-2 with TRBJ2-1; TRBD2 agrees at 7 bases. The CDR3 runs 14 residues. Germline V gene lookup returns CDR1 SGHTA and CDR2 FQGNSA. The trim removed 5 bases at V and 9 bases at J, leaving 10 bases unmatched. The DNA of the CDR3 is TGTGCCAGCAGCGGGGAGGGAGGTTCCCGTGAGCAGTTCTTC. It translates to CASSGEGGSREQFF. Complete variable domain (other parts from reference TRBV7-2 and TRBJ2-1): GAGVSQSPSNKVTEKGKDVELRCDPISGHTALYWYRQSLGQGLEFLIYFQGNSAPDKSGLPSDRFSAERTGGSVSTLTIQRTQQEDSAVYLCASSGEGGSREQFFGPGTRLTVL.

This clonotype was seen at least ten times. The rearrangement uses TRBV13 and TRBJ2-3, with D hard to call. This CDR3 is 15 amino acids long. Germline V CDR1 and CDR2: PRHDT, FYEKMQ (reference sequence). Trimming shortened V by 1 base and J by 4 bases, and 12 bases separated the two germline ends. The CDR3 loop is CASSLELVGSDTQYF. The CDR3 DNA sequence: TGTGCCAGCAGCTTAGAGCTAGTGGGTTCAGATACGCAGTATTTT.

The V gene is TRBV13, the J gene TRBJ2-3, with 8 positions matching TRBD2. The CDR3 is 14 amino acids. Germline CDR1 and CDR2: PRHDT and FYEKMQ (reference sequence). The J segment lost 4 bases and the V segment lost 5 bases, leaving 5 bases of the junction unmatched. The CDR3 region has the DNA TGTGCCAGCAGCCCCGAGCGGGAGCCAGATACGCAGTATTTT. This codes for CASSPEREPDTQYF.

There are a few counts of this clonotype. The CDR3 spells CATSREGLAGTDTQYF. For the CDR3, the DNA is TGTGCCACCAGCAGAGAGGGACTAGCGGGCACAGATACGCAGTATTTT. The rearrangement links TRBV15 to TRBJ2-3; 11 nucleotides line up with TRBD2. Unmatched junction bases numbered 0, after V lost 0 bases and J lost 1 base. The CDR3 is made up of 16 amino acids. Germline CDR1 and CDR2: LNHNV and YYDKDF (reference sequence).

This chain joins TRBV20-1 and TRBJ2-2, with D uncertain. CDR3 size: 14 residues. Trimming removed 8 bases from V and 3 bases from J, with 16 bases in between. In germline, CDR1 is DFQATT, CDR2 SNEGSKA (reference sequence). CDR3 sequence (DNA): TGCAGTAAAATCCAGAGCAGAGACACCGGGGAGCTGTTTTTT. It codes for CSKIQSRDTGELFF.

This clonotype came up a few times. The rearrangement joins TRBV28 to TRBJ2-1; 10 bases fit TRBD2. The CDR3 is 17 amino acids. Germline-derived CDR1 and CDR2 are MDHEN and SYDVKM. Germline trimming cut 2 bases from V and 0 bases from J; bases unmatched to any gene: 4. CDR3 loop: CASSLLAGDVSYNEQFF. CDR3 coding DNA: TGTGCCAGCAGTTTACTAGCGGGAGATGTCTCCTACAATGAGCAGTTCTTC.